These 22 T cell receptor beta chains originate from one sample sequenced in a study of T cell changes during pregnancy in multiple sclerosis (dated by TCRdb to the late 2010s). The method behind the library was the immunoSEQ multiplex PCR assay. TCRdb obtained this table from immuneACCESS and retained in-frame rearrangements with V and J assigned. These tables miss some clones; where compared with another copy, unresolved V genes account for less than half of the shortfall, and the remainder is unexplained. This sample is represented by tens of thousands of clones; approximately 94% of them were singletons. Around 3.5% of the sample lies in the top ten. The specimen comprised CD8+ T cells from peripheral blood mononuclear cells, sampled in the third trimester of pregnancy. These receptors all come from a female donor with multiple sclerosis, enrolled in a pregnancy study.

This clone was found once. This chain connects TRBV5-4 to TRBJ2-1; 13 nucleotides line up with TRBD2. The V and J ends lost 0 bases and 0 bases, in that order; junction bases with no gene match: 0. CDR1 is SGHNT and CDR2 is YYREEE in the germline V gene (reference sequence). The CDR3 is 17 residues long. The CDR3 spells CASSLGTSGSSYNEQFF. In DNA, the CDR3 is TGTGCCAGCAGCTTGGGGACTAGCGGGAGCTCCTACAATGAGCAGTTCTTC.

The gene calls are TRBV9 and TRBJ2-7; 7 positions agree with TRBD2. Unmatched junction bases numbered 4, after V lost 4 bases and J lost 0 bases. The length of the CDR3 is 14 residues. Germline V gives CDR1 SGDLS, CDR2 YYNGEE. CDR3 residues: CASSPRTSSYEQYF. The CDR3 DNA follows: TGTGCCAGCAGCCCCCGGACTAGCTCCTACGAGCAGTACTTC. The full variable domain, in which reference TRBV9 and TRBJ2-7 provide the parts outside the CDR3, is DSGVTQTPKHLITATGQRVTLRCSPRSGDLSVYWYQQSLDQGLQFLIQYYNGEERAKGNILERFSAQQFPDLHSELNLSSLELGDSALYFCASSPRTSSYEQYFGPGTRLTVT.

The J gene is TRBJ2-1, the V gene TRBV5-1; maybe TRBD2 (5 bases). CDR1 and CDR2 from the germline V gene are SGHRS and YFSETQ. Trimming cost V 0 bases and J 7 bases, with 14 bases left between them. The CDR3 spans 15 residues. For the CDR3, the DNA is TGCGCCAGCAGCTTGGTACGGGGTTTAAGAAATGAGCAGTTCTTC. This codes for CASSLVRGLRNEQFF.

This chain joins TRBV28 and TRBJ2-3; D possibly corresponds to TRBD1 (5 bases). The V end lost 7 bases, the J end lost 1 base, and 15 bases lay between the germline ends. Germline CDR1 is MDHEN and CDR2 is SYDVKM. The CDR3 loop spans 15 amino acids. CDR3 DNA sequence: TGTGCCAGCACCCCAGGGTGGACGGGCACAGATACGCAGTATTTT. Protein: CASTPGWTGTDTQYF.

The genes are TRBV4-1 and TRBJ2-7; tentatively, D is TRBD2 (6 bases). V was cut by 0 bases and J by 2 bases, with 14 bases left in between. Germline assignment: CDR1 MGHRA and CDR2 YSYEKL. The CDR3 is made up of 16 amino acids. This CDR3 is CASSQETGAITYEQYF. In DNA, the CDR3 is TGCGCCAGCAGCCAAGAGACGGGAGCGATAACCTACGAGCAGTACTTC.

V is TRBV7-2 and J is TRBJ2-3; 9 bases match TRBD1. The length of the CDR3 is 19 residues. The germline CDR1 and CDR2 sequences are SGHTA and FQGNSA. V lost 2 bases and J lost 2; bases outside the gene matches: 14. The CDR3 sequence: CASSLIGWGQGMVTDTQYF. In nucleotides, the CDR3 is TGTGCCAGCAGCTTAATCGGCTGGGGACAGGGAATGGTCACAGATACGCAGTATTTT.

The chain recombines TRBV28 with TRBJ2-4; 16 nucleotides agree with TRBD2. Losses at the gene ends were 5 bases for V and 1 base for J; bases not matched to a gene: 11. The length of the CDR3 is 20 residues. CDR1 and CDR2 (germline): MDHEN, SYDVKM. CDR3 DNA sequence: TGTGCCAGCAGTCCGGTCGGGACTAGCGGGAGGGCGAGTGCCAAAAACATTCAGTACTTC. This translates into CASSPVGTSGRASAKNIQYF.

The rearrangement links TRBV19 to TRBJ2-1; D might be TRBD2 (6 bases). Germline V gene data show CDR1 as LNHDA and CDR2 as SQIVND (reference sequence). The CDR3 is 13 residues long. V lost 3 bases, J lost 6 bases, and 9 bases lay in between. DNA of the CDR3: TGTGCCAGTAGTATGGCGGGGTCCAATGAGCAGTTCTTC. Translating gives CASSMAGSNEQFF.

This clone was seen only once. This sequence joins TRBV7-8 and TRBJ2-7, with 7 bases matching TRBD1. The CDR3 is made up of 14 amino acids. Germline trimming cut 5 bases from V and 1 base from J; bases unmatched to any gene: 5. In germline, CDR1 is SGHVS, CDR2 FQNEAQ. The CDR3 here is CASSTGTASYEQYF. The CDR3 DNA is TGTGCCAGCAGCACCGGGACAGCTTCCTACGAGCAGTACTTC.

This chain joins TRBV28 and TRBJ2-4, with no clear D. Germline V CDR1 and CDR2: MDHEN, SYDVKM. With 2 bases removed from V and 0 bases from J, the gap between germline ends came to 17 bases. The CDR3 is made up of 18 amino acids. CDR3 sequence (DNA): TGTGCCAGCAGTTTAGGGCGCAGAGCCCCCCTAGCCAAAAACATTCAGTACTTC. Residues: CASSLGRRAPLAKNIQYF.

This clone was observed once. This chain joins TRBV7-8 and TRBJ2-7; TRBD1 aligns across 11 bases. The CDR3 contains 16 residues. J gave up 3 bases and V 6 bases, and 10 bases lay outside the gene matches. Germline V gene lookup returns CDR1 SGHVS and CDR2 FQNEAQ. The CDR3 nucleotides read TGTGCCAGCAGACAGACCGGGACAGGGGGTTTCTACGAGCAGTACTTC. Protein sequence: CASRQTGTGGFYEQYF.

J is TRBJ2-1 and V is TRBV2, with D perhaps TRBD1 (6 bases). Between the trimmed V and J ends, which lost 11 bases and 10 bases, there was a span of 21 bases. The CDR3 runs to 13 residues. Looked up from germline, CDR1 is SNHLY and CDR2 is FYNNEI. CDR3 loop: CARQGGATTEQFF. CDR3 DNA: TGTGCCCGCCAAGGGGGAGCCACTACCGAGCAGTTCTTC.

The chain couples TRBV6-1 to TRBJ2-1, with D unclear. Germline values: CDR1 MNHNS, CDR2 SASEGT. The CDR3 loop spans 12 amino acids. V shed 3 bases and J shed 8 bases, with 8 bases lying between them. The CDR3 bases are TGTGCCAGCAGTGAGTATGGCTATGAGCAGTTCTTC. As protein: CASSEYGYEQFF.

The chain couples TRBV7-9 to TRBJ1-4, with 9 bases aligning to TRBD1. CDR1 is SEHNR, CDR2 FQNEAQ, per germline (reference sequence). V gave up 6 bases and J gave up 5 bases; unmatched junction bases: 4. The length of the CDR3 is 14 residues. CDR3 sequence: CASSPGTGNEKLFF. The CDR3 DNA is TGTGCCAGCAGTCCCGGGACAGGGAATGAAAAACTGTTTTTT.

The J gene is TRBJ1-1, the V gene TRBV27; 7 bases match TRBD1. CDR3 length equals 16 residues. Trimming took 0 bases from V and 1 from J; bases not matched to a gene: 5. Germline CDR1 reads MNHEY; CDR2 reads SMNVEV (reference sequence). CDR3 in DNA: TGTGCCAGCAGTTTATCAGAGCGACAGGGGAACACTGAAGCTTTCTTT. Its translation is CASSLSERQGNTEAFF.

The J gene is TRBJ2-1, the V gene TRBV7-2, with D tentatively TRBD2 (6 bases). Germline CDR1 and CDR2: SGHTA and FQGNSA. The CDR3 totals 16 residues. Trimming took 7 bases from V and 1 from J, leaving 17 bases between them. CDR3 in DNA: TGTGCCAGCACCCCTTGGTCCGGGAGTTCCTACAATGAGCAGTTCTTC. Its translation is CASTPWSGSSYNEQFF.

The J gene is TRBJ2-7, the V gene TRBV18; no clear D. This CDR3 comprises 16 residues. Germline V gives CDR1 KGHSH, CDR2 LQKENI. V dropped 3 bases and J dropped 4 bases, with 19 bases sitting between them. CDR3 protein: CASSPKTVFTGYEQYF. CDR3 nucleotides: TGTGCCAGCTCACCGAAAACAGTATTTACTGGATACGAGCAGTACTTC. The full variable domain, its missing parts supplied by reference TRBV18 and TRBJ2-7, is NAGVMQNPRHLVRRRGQEARLRCSPMKGHSHVYWYRQLPEEGLKFMVYLQKENIIDESGMPKERFSAEFPKEGPSILRIQQVVRGDSAAYFCASSPKTVFTGYEQYFGPGTRLTVT.

This clone has only a few counts. The rearrangement links TRBV7-9 to TRBJ1-3; 7 bases match TRBD1. The CDR3 has 15 residues. Trimming at V came to 5 bases and at J to 0 bases, leaving 4 bases not matched to a gene. In germline, CDR1 is SEHNR, CDR2 FQNEAQ (reference sequence). The CDR3 nucleotides read TGTGCCAGCAGCCGGGGGACAGTCTCTGGAAACACCATATATTTT. Translation: CASSRGTVSGNTIYF.

The chain employs TRBV28 and TRBJ2-2; tentatively, D is TRBD2 (5 bases). Trimming cost V 3 bases and J 8 bases, with 10 bases left between them. From germline, CDR1 is MDHEN and CDR2 SYDVKM. This CDR3 contains 13 residues. CDR3 bases: TGTGCCAGCAGTTTTGGCGTAGCGGGGGAGCTGTTTTTT. Translation gives CASSFGVAGELFF.

The chain is built from TRBV5-4 and TRBJ2-7; D is uncertain. Germline-derived CDR1 and CDR2 are SGHNT and YYREEE (reference sequence). Trimming took 0 bases from V and 0 from J, leaving 7 bases between them. The CDR3 has 14 residues. CDR3 protein: CASSLGESSYEQYF. DNA of the CDR3: TGTGCCAGCAGCTTGGGAGAAAGCTCCTACGAGCAGTACTTC.

The chain uses TRBV28 and TRBJ2-7; no firm D call. This CDR3 is built from 11 residues. V was shortened by 7 bases and J by 4 bases, with 8 bases between the two germline ends. From germline, CDR1 is MDHEN and CDR2 SYDVKM. CDR3 loop: CASTSTYEQYF. For the CDR3, the DNA is TGTGCCAGCACCTCGACTTACGAGCAGTACTTC.

This chain uses TRBV4-3 with TRBJ2-1; TRBD2 might be the D (8 bases). V dropped 0 bases and J dropped 4 bases, with 13 bases sitting between them. Per the germline V gene, CDR1 is LGHNA and CDR2 is YSLEER. The CDR3 is 16 residues long. The CDR3: CASSQEVAGQYNEQFF. The CDR3 DNA sequence: TGCGCCAGCAGCCAAGAAGTAGCGGGACAGTACAATGAGCAGTTCTTC.